The 17 T cell receptor beta chains listed next were all sequenced from one sample in a study of blood T cells in healthy people across ages. A second PCR, run for roughly 7 to 11 cycles, used a sample-barcoded 5' primer plus a J-beta primer mix. TCRdb re-called the 5' RACE reads through MiXCR, storing one row per CDR3 protein. This repertoire shows 1.5 million or so distinct CDR3 sequences, 35% to 45% found once; its top ten account for over 3.5%. The sequenced sample was blood. All receptors come from a woman between 18 and 29 years old in good health.

This clonotype was seen a handful of times. The chain combines TRBV3-1 with TRBJ2-1; TRBD1 might be the D (6 bases). Deletions cut 5 bases from V and 7 bases from J, with 12 bases between. The CDR3 loop spans 13 amino acids. The germline gives CDR1 LGHDT, CDR2 YNNKEL (reference sequence). CDR3 loop: CASSKKQGNEQFF. CDR3 sequence (DNA): TGTGCCAGCAGCAAGAAACAGGGAAATGAGCAGTTCTTC.

This clonotype was detected ten times or more. The V and J genes are TRBV7-3 and TRBJ2-2; 7 bases map to TRBD2. Trimming at V came to 5 bases and at J to 0 bases, leaving 3 bases not matched to a gene. Germline V gene data show CDR1 as SGHTA and CDR2 as FQGTGA. The CDR3 runs to 15 residues. CDR3 sequence reads: CASSPTSANTGELFF. The DNA for the CDR3 is TGTGCCAGCAGCCCTACTAGCGCGAACACCGGGGAGCTGTTTTTT.

This clonotype was recorded a few times. The V gene is TRBV13, the J gene TRBJ1-4; D gene unclear. V lost 5 bases and J 0 bases, leaving 10 bases between the germline ends. The CDR3 is 15 residues long. Germline CDR1 PRHDT, CDR2 FYEKMQ (reference sequence). CDR3 protein: CASSTRTATNEKLFF. For the CDR3, the DNA is TGTGCCAGCAGCACCCGGACGGCAACTAATGAAAAACTGTTTTTT.

This clonotype was counted a few times. The V call is TRBV6-6, the J call TRBJ2-7; the match to TRBD2 covers 7 bases. CDR1 MNHNY and CDR2 SVGAGI come from the germline V gene (reference sequence). Trimming cost V 0 bases and J 4 bases; bases outside gene matches: 6. This CDR3 is 15 amino acids long. CDR3 protein: CASSYSWGGGYEQYF. In DNA, the CDR3 is TGTGCCAGCAGTTACTCTTGGGGGGGGGGGTACGAGCAGTACTTC.

The J gene is TRBJ2-1, the V gene TRBV7-9, with D hard to call. The CDR3 extends over 18 amino acids. Germline values: CDR1 SEHNR, CDR2 FQNEAQ (reference sequence). V lost 1 base, J lost 0 bases, and 16 bases lay in between. In nucleotides, the CDR3 is TGTGCCAGCAGCTTAGATAGCACAACTACCGCCTCCTACAATGAGCAGTTCTTC. Translating it yields CASSLDSTTTASYNEQFF. The full variable domain, completed using reference TRBV7-9 and TRBJ2-1, is DTGVSQNPRHKITKRGQNVTFRCDPISEHNRLYWYRQTLGQGPEFLTYFQNEAQLEKSRLLSDRFSAERPKGSFSTLEIQRTEQGDSAMYLCASSLDSTTTASYNEQFFGPGTRLTVL.

The rearrangement links TRBV20-1 to TRBJ2-3, with TRBD1 as a possible D gene (6 bases). The germline V gene encodes CDR1 DFQATT and CDR2 SNEGSKA (reference sequence). The CDR3 length is 14 residues. Trimming pared 2 bases from V and 0 bases from J, leaving 9 bases between. The CDR3: CSARRQGSTDTQYF. In nucleotides, the CDR3 is TGCAGTGCTAGAAGGCAGGGGAGCACAGATACGCAGTATTTT.

The chain links TRBV20-1 to TRBJ1-2, with no clear D. V lost 3 bases and J 3 bases, leaving 11 bases between the germline ends. This CDR3 region has 13 residues. In germline, CDR1 is DFQATT, CDR2 SNEGSKA (reference sequence). CDR3 sequence: CSASRTRDYGYTF. The CDR3 nucleotides read TGCAGTGCTAGTCGTACCAGAGACTATGGCTACACCTTC.

The V gene is TRBV7-9, the J gene TRBJ2-4, with D maybe TRBD2 (5 bases). The J call may not be correct, given that the DNA end is closer to TRBJ2-5. The CDR3 spans 12 residues. Germline V gene data show CDR1 as SEHNR and CDR2 as FQNEAQ (reference sequence). As DNA, the CDR3 is TGTGCCAGCAAGACTATCCAAGAGACCCAGTACTTC. Its protein is CASKTIQETQYF.

The rearrangement joins TRBV29-1 to TRBJ2-7; TRBD2 matches 13 bases. The J call may not be correct, given that the DNA end is closer to TRBJ2-5. CDR3 length equals 14 residues. Germline CDR1 is SQVTM and CDR2 is ANQGSEA. CDR3 in DNA: TGCAGCGTATCGGGACTAGCGGGGCTGGAGACCCAGTACTTC. This codes for CSVSGLAGLETQYF.

This clonotype was observed a handful of times. The chain uses TRBV12-3 or TRBV12-4 and TRBJ1-2; a weak D match, TRBD1 (5 bases). V dropped 7 bases and J dropped 5 bases, with 14 bases sitting between them. This CDR3 spans 13 amino acids. CDR3 bases: TGTGCCAGCACTTCGGCAGGGAGGTATGGCTACACCTTC. It is translated as CASTSAGRYGYTF.

This clonotype was detected many times. The CDR3 is CASSLVYGYTF. The CDR3 bases are TGTGCCAGCAGCTTAGTTTATGGCTACACCTTC. V is TRBV7-2 and J is TRBJ1-2, with D hard to call. This CDR3 has 11 residues. From germline, CDR1 is SGHTA and CDR2 FQGNSA. Trimming left V 1 base short and J 5 bases short, with 2 bases between. Supplemented by reference TRBV7-2 and TRBJ1-2, the full variable domain reads GAGVSQSPSNKVTEKGKDVELRCDPISGHTALYWYRQSLGQGLEFLIYFQGNSAPDKSGLPSDRFSAERTGGSVSTLTIQRTQQEDSAVYLCASSLVYGYTFGSGTRLTVV.

This clonotype was detected a few times. The V gene is TRBV4-2, the J gene TRBJ1-4, with a weak D call TRBD1 (5 bases). Trimming left V 2 bases short and J 0 bases short, with 13 bases between. Germline V gene data show CDR1 as LGHNA and CDR2 as YNFKEQ. The CDR3 extends over 17 amino acids. In DNA form, the CDR3 reads TGTGCCAGCAGCCAATCGGGGCGGACCTCAACTAATGAAAAACTGTTTTTT. Its translation: CASSQSGRTSTNEKLFF.

This clonotype turned up a few times. The chain recombines TRBV2 with TRBJ2-3; D unclear. Germline V gives CDR1 SNHLY, CDR2 FYNNEI. V was shortened by 2 bases and J by 2 bases, with 8 bases between the two germline ends. This CDR3 is 14 amino acids long. The CDR3 bases are TGTGCCAGCAGTGAATCGAGCTCCACAGATACGCAGTATTTT. Encoded protein: CASSESSSTDTQYF.

This clonotype was seen only once. The V and J genes are TRBV20-1 and TRBJ1-1; no clear D gene. V lost 5 bases, J lost 4 bases, and 20 bases lay in between. CDR1 is DFQATT and CDR2 is SNEGSKA in the germline V gene (reference sequence). The CDR3 covers 15 residues. CDR3 protein: CSADLTPSQSTEAFF. The CDR3 nucleotides read TGCAGTGCTGACCTTACCCCTAGCCAGAGCACTGAAGCTTTCTTT.

This sequence joins TRBV7-6 and TRBJ1-1; the match to TRBD1 covers 7 bases. CDR3 size: 16 residues. Germline V lookup: CDR1 SGHVS, CDR2 FNYEAQ. V dropped 5 bases and J dropped 2; count of bases not matched to a gene: 11. The CDR3 region has the DNA TGTGCCAGCAGCCACATCCAGGCAGGGGGAAACACTGAAGCTTTCTTT. Translating it yields CASSHIQAGGNTEAFF.

This clonotype was seen only a few times. The chain joins TRBV20-1 to TRBJ2-1; 10 positions match TRBD2. The CDR3 sequence is 16 residues long. CDR1 and CDR2 (germline): DFQATT, SNEGSKA (reference sequence). Germline trimming cut 5 bases from V and 4 bases from J; bases unmatched to any gene: 11. The CDR3, as DNA: TGCAGTGCTGATGCAGCGGGAGGGCCGGGTTACAATGAGCAGTTCTTC. Amino acid sequence: CSADAAGGPGYNEQFF.

The V and J genes are TRBV20-1 and TRBJ1-1, with D possibly matching TRBD1 (5 bases). Germline V gives CDR1 DFQATT, CDR2 SNEGSKA (reference sequence). The length of the CDR3 is 11 residues. V shed 8 bases and J shed 8 bases, with 15 bases lying between them. The CDR3 region is CSTMLGGEAFF. As DNA, the CDR3 is TGCAGTACGATGTTGGGGGGAGAAGCTTTCTTT.